This T cell receptor beta chain was sequenced for a study of cytomegalovirus exposure and HLA in healthy donors. PCR involved 60 Vbeta and 13 Jbeta primers. Libraries were prepared by immunoSEQ multiplex PCR; TCRdb keeps only in-frame clonotypes and omits some of them. The repertoire consists of over 150,000 clones, with about 68% occurring once and the leading ten covering over 1.1%. Trimming shortened V by 4 bases and J by 8 bases, and 14 bases separated the two germline ends. The CDR3 spans 13 residues. Germline-derived CDR1 and CDR2 are SEHNR and FQNEAQ (reference sequence). The V call is TRBV7-9, the J call TRBJ1-2; a weak D match, TRBD1 (6 bases). The sample comprised PBMCs. This receptor was identified in a man aged 18 to 30 in good health and CMV-seronegative. The CDR3 bases are TGTGCCAGCAGCTCTCGACAGGTTAGAGGCTACACCTTC. It translates to CASSSRQVRGYTF. Full variable domain (outside the CDR3, taken from reference TRBV7-9 and TRBJ1-2): DTGVSQNPRHKITKRGQNVTFRCDPISEHNRLYWYRQTLGQGPEFLTYFQNEAQLEKSRLLSDRFSAERPKGSFSTLEIQRTEQGDSAMYLCASSSRQVRGYTFGSGTRLTVV.